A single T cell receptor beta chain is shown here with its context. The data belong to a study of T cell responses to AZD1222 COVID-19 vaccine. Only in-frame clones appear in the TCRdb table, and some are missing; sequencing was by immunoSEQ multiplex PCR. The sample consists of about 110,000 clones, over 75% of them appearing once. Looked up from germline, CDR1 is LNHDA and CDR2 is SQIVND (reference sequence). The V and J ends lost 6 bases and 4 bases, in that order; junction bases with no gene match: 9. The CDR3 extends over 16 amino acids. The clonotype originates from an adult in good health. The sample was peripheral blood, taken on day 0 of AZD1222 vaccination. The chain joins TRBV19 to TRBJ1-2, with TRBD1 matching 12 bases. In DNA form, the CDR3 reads TGTGCCAGTAGCATGGGGACAGGGGGCGCCAGCTATGGCTACACCTTC. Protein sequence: CASSMGTGGASYGYTF.